A single sample is the source of the 28 T cell receptor beta chains below, sequenced in a study of OX40 agonist ivuxolimab in advanced cancers. Clones were read by immunoSEQ multiplex PCR, and TCRdb kept only the in-frame ones, dropping some. The top ten clones hold approximately 1% of a sample with around 140,000 clones, less than 95% of them seen once. The sample consisted of CD4+ or CD8+ T cells sorted from blood, taken in a trial of the OX40 agonist ivuxolimab. The receptors derive from an adult with an advanced solid tumor such as melanoma, head and neck, liver or kidney cancer.

This clone was seen just once. This chain uses TRBV29-1 with TRBJ2-3; 12 bases are a match to TRBD1. Germline V gene data show CDR1 as SQVTM and CDR2 as ANQGSEA. This CDR3 comprises 19 residues. V shed 6 bases, J shed 3 bases, and the junction held 19 bases outside the gene matches. The CDR3 coding sequence is TGCAGCGTCGACCACCCTTCGAGGCGGGGACAGGGGGCAACAGATACGCAGTATTTT. It translates to CSVDHPSRRGQGATDTQYF.

This clone was seen once. V and J are TRBV19 and TRBJ2-3; 9 nucleotides line up with TRBD1. Losses at the gene ends were 6 bases for V and 3 bases for J; bases not matched to a gene: 4. This CDR3 comprises 14 residues. Germline values: CDR1 LNHDA, CDR2 SQIVND (reference sequence). CDR3 residues: CASRATGGTDTQYF. In DNA, the CDR3 is TGTGCCAGTAGGGCGACAGGGGGGACAGATACGCAGTATTTT. The full variable domain, in which reference TRBV19 and TRBJ2-3 provide the parts outside the CDR3, is DGGITQSPKYLFRKEGQNVTLSCEQNLNHDAMYWYRQDPGQGLRLIYYSQIVNDFQKGDIAEGYSVSREKKESFPLTVTSAQKNPTAFYLCASRATGGTDTQYFGPGTRLTVL.

The gene calls are TRBV6-1 and TRBJ1-2; unclear D gene. Germline values: CDR1 MNHNS, CDR2 SASEGT. This CDR3 is built from 17 residues. The V end was cut by 4 bases, the J end by 8 bases, with 26 bases between. CDR3 in DNA: TGTGCCAGCAGTGGACTCCTGGGAAGCACGGCGAAGAAGGGCTACACCTTC. Translated: CASSGLLGSTAKKGYTF.

This CDR3 reads CASSPGTFTGELFF. In DNA form, the CDR3 reads TGTGCCAGCAGCCCCGGGACTTTCACCGGGGAGCTGTTTTTT. This chain uses TRBV11-2 with TRBJ2-2, with D tentatively TRBD2 (6 bases). CDR1 and CDR2 from the germline V gene are SGHAT and FQNNGV. This CDR3 contains 14 residues. Trimming cost V 5 bases and J 4 bases, with 11 bases left between them.

V is TRBV29-1 and J is TRBJ2-1, with 7 bases lining up with TRBD2. The CDR3 contains 12 residues. Trimming removed 4 bases from V and 7 bases from J; junction bases left unmatched: 4. CDR1 and CDR2 (germline): SQVTM, ANQGSEA. The chain's CDR3 is CSVGRGGNEQFF. The CDR3 nucleotides read TGCAGCGTTGGGAGGGGAGGGAATGAGCAGTTCTTC.

The chain links TRBV11-2 to TRBJ2-2; D unclear. Per the germline V gene, CDR1 is SGHAT and CDR2 is FQNNGV. Trimming took off 2 bases at V and 2 bases at J, with 9 bases between the two ends. CDR3 length: 15 residues. CDR3 sequence reads: CASSLNWQNTGELFF. The CDR3 DNA sequence: TGTGCCAGCAGCTTAAACTGGCAAAACACCGGGGAGCTGTTTTTT.

This chain links TRBV11-1 with TRBJ2-2, with TRBD2 matching 8 bases. The V gene's germline CDR1 is SGHAT and CDR2 FQDESV (reference sequence). The CDR3 is 13 amino acids. J lost 4 bases, V lost 8 bases, and 3 bases had no gene match. Here the CDR3 reads CASAAGVTGELFF. The CDR3 region has the DNA TGTGCCAGCGCAGCGGGAGTCACCGGGGAGCTGTTTTTT.

This clone occurred once. The chain uses TRBV18 and TRBJ2-7; TRBD1 matches 8 bases. The CDR3 extends over 14 amino acids. CDR1 is KGHSH and CDR2 is LQKENI in the germline V gene. The J segment lost 4 bases and the V segment lost 2 bases, leaving 4 bases of the junction unmatched. DNA of the CDR3: TGTGCCAGCTCACCAGGAGACAGGGGATACGAGCAGTACTTC. As protein: CASSPGDRGYEQYF. Based on the CDR3 plus reference TRBV18 and TRBJ2-7, the full variable domain is NAGVMQNPRHLVRRRGQEARLRCSPMKGHSHVYWYRQLPEEGLKFMVYLQKENIIDESGMPKERFSAEFPKEGPSILRIQQVVRGDSAAYFCASSPGDRGYEQYFGPGTRLTVT.

The rearrangement joins TRBV7-2 to TRBJ2-6; the D gene could be TRBD1 or TRBD2 (5 bases each). This CDR3 contains 15 residues. Looked up from germline, CDR1 is SGHTA and CDR2 is FQGNSA. Trimming took off 0 bases at V and 2 bases at J, with 5 bases between the two ends. CDR3 DNA sequence: TGTGCCAGCAGCTTAGCGGGGGCTGGGGCCAACGTCCTGACTTTC. Its translation is CASSLAGAGANVLTF.

This chain joins TRBV4-3 and TRBJ1-3, with unresolved D. Looked up from germline, CDR1 is LGHNA and CDR2 is YSLEER. CDR3 length: 17 residues. V was trimmed by 1 base and J by 0 bases, leaving 13 bases between them. The CDR3 sequence: CASSQGYFQSSGNTIYF. The CDR3 DNA sequence: TGCGCCAGCAGCCAAGGCTACTTCCAGAGCTCTGGAAACACCATATATTTT.

This clone occurred a few times. The rearrangement links TRBV7-3 to TRBJ2-2; D remains ambiguous. CDR1 is SGHTA, CDR2 FQGTGA, per germline. The CDR3 sequence is 15 residues long. Trimming cost V 5 bases and J 0 bases, with 10 bases left between them. The CDR3 here is CASSLKAANTGELFF. In DNA, the CDR3 is TGTGCCAGCAGCCTGAAGGCCGCGAACACCGGGGAGCTGTTTTTT.

The CDR3 DNA reads TGCGCCAGCAGCCCTACTACTAGCGGGAGAGGGGCCGGGGAGCTGTTTTTT. Its protein product is CASSPTTSGRGAGELFF. The gene calls are TRBV4-3 and TRBJ2-2; 11 positions agree with TRBD2. After removal of 4 bases from V and 6 bases from J, the junction contained 10 bases not matched to a gene. This CDR3 comprises 17 residues. CDR1 is LGHNA and CDR2 is YSLEER in the germline V gene.

The rearrangement uses TRBV5-6 and TRBJ1-2; 9 bases map to TRBD1. V gave up 0 bases and J gave up 4 bases; unmatched junction bases: 13. The V gene's germline CDR1 is SGHDT and CDR2 YYEEEE. CDR3 length: 18 amino acids. The chain's CDR3 is CASSLGFFHRGRGYGYTF. As DNA, the CDR3 is TGTGCCAGCAGCTTGGGTTTTTTCCACAGGGGGCGCGGCTATGGCTACACCTTC.

The V gene is TRBV11-3, the J gene TRBJ2-5; D perhaps matches TRBD2 (5 bases). Germline values: CDR1 SGHNT, CDR2 YENEEA. V was trimmed by 3 bases and J by 5 bases, leaving 19 bases between them. This CDR3 has 16 amino acids. CDR3 region: CASSFSSLAGGETQYF. The CDR3 nucleotides are TGTGCCAGCAGCTTTTCTAGCCTAGCTGGCGGGGAGACCCAGTACTTC.

The J gene is TRBJ2-7, the V gene TRBV29-1; the D gene could be TRBD1 or TRBD2 (6 bases each). CDR3 length: 15 residues. Germline assignment: CDR1 SQVTM and CDR2 ANQGSEA. Trimming stripped 7 bases from V and 3 bases from J, with 22 bases between. The CDR3 reads CSGTGFPRGVYEQYF. CDR3 DNA: TGCAGCGGCACAGGGTTCCCAAGGGGGGTCTACGAGCAGTACTTC.

The chain links TRBV4-3 to TRBJ2-5, with D possibly being TRBD1 (5 bases). Trimming cost V 1 base and J 2 bases, with 17 bases left between them. The V gene's germline CDR1 is LGHNA and CDR2 YSLEER. The CDR3 length is 17 residues. The CDR3 coding sequence is TGCGCCAGCAGCCAAGTCCCCCAGGGTCTCGCACAAGAGACCCAGTACTTC. Encoded protein: CASSQVPQGLAQETQYF.

V usage is TRBV7-2 and J usage is TRBJ1-5; no definite D call. Germline V gene data show CDR1 as SGHTA and CDR2 as FQGNSA. Trimming shortened V by 2 bases and J by 4 bases, and 9 bases separated the two germline ends. This CDR3 is 14 amino acids long. CDR3 residues: CASSLIEDNQPQHF. The CDR3 DNA is TGTGCCAGCAGCTTAATTGAGGATAATCAGCCCCAGCATTTT.

This clone has a single count. The chain carries TRBV15 and TRBJ2-1; the D is unclear. CDR1 is LNHNV and CDR2 is YYDKDF in the germline V gene (reference sequence). This CDR3 is built from 15 residues. V was clipped by 1 base and J by 2 bases, with 9 bases between them. The CDR3: CATSRAGAAYNEQFF. CDR3 DNA: TGTGCCACCAGCAGAGCGGGTGCGGCCTACAATGAGCAGTTCTTC.

The V and J genes are TRBV19 and TRBJ2-5; 7 bases align to TRBD1. Germline-derived CDR1 and CDR2 are LNHDA and SQIVND (reference sequence). Unmatched junction bases numbered 11, after V lost 5 bases and J lost 2 bases. The CDR3 is made up of 16 amino acids. CDR3 sequence (DNA): TGTGCCAGTAGTTCAAACAGGGGACAACCTCAAGAGACCCAGTACTTC. Amino acid sequence: CASSSNRGQPQETQYF.

V usage is TRBV7-9 and J usage is TRBJ1-5; 10 bases align to TRBD1. The V gene's germline CDR1 is SEHNR and CDR2 FQNEAQ (reference sequence). The junction had 12 bases not matched to a gene; V was cut back by 4 bases and J by 6 bases. The CDR3 consists of 17 residues. CDR3 protein: CASSSLTPGQGSQPQHF. CDR3 bases: TGTGCCAGCAGCTCACTAACTCCGGGACAGGGGAGTCAGCCCCAGCATTTT. The complete variable domain, with remaining parts taken from reference TRBV7-9 and TRBJ1-5, reads DTGVSQNPRHKITKRGQNVTFRCDPISEHNRLYWYRQTLGQGPEFLTYFQNEAQLEKSRLLSDRFSAERPKGSFSTLEIQRTEQGDSAMYLCASSSLTPGQGSQPQHFGDGTRLSIL.

About this clone: The sample carries other DNA sequences with the same CDR3. The chain recombines TRBV9 with TRBJ1-2; the D is unclear. CDR3 size: 13 residues. Between the trimmed V and J ends, which lost 0 bases and 8 bases, there was a span of 11 bases. Germline V gives CDR1 SGDLS, CDR2 YYNGEE. The CDR3 DNA follows: TGTGCCAGCAGCGTAGCACTAGGACGCGGCTACACCTTC. Amino acid sequence: CASSVALGRGYTF.

The chain employs TRBV6-6 and TRBJ2-7, with 9 nucleotides matching TRBD1. The CDR3 covers 15 residues. The V gene end was trimmed by 4 bases and the J gene end by 5 bases; junction bases not matched to a gene: 9. Germline V gives CDR1 MNHNY, CDR2 SVGAGI (reference sequence). The chain's CDR3 is CASSSRDRERNEQYF. The CDR3 region has the DNA TGTGCCAGCAGTTCCCGGGACAGGGAAAGGAACGAGCAGTACTTC.

The V call is TRBV7-2, the J call TRBJ2-3; D uncertain. The germline V gene has CDR1 SGHTA and CDR2 FQGNSA. V lost 5 bases, J lost 7 bases, and 13 bases lay in between. The CDR3 runs 13 residues. The CDR3 here is CASSPPVSYTQYF. Written as DNA, the CDR3 is TGTGCCAGCAGCCCGCCCGTATCTTATACGCAGTATTTT.

This chain links TRBV5-1 with TRBJ2-5; 7 bases fit TRBD2. This CDR3 is built from 15 residues. The junction had 8 bases not matched to a gene; V was cut back by 6 bases and J by 0 bases. Germline assignment: CDR1 SGHRS and CDR2 YFSETQ. The CDR3 protein is CASNPLLANQETQYF. The CDR3 DNA follows: TGCGCCAGCAACCCGTTACTAGCGAACCAAGAGACCCAGTACTTC.

The chain joins TRBV7-9 to TRBJ2-3; 10 bases fit TRBD1. V gave up 5 bases and J gave up 3 bases; unmatched junction bases: 8. Germline V gene lookup returns CDR1 SEHNR and CDR2 FQNEAQ (reference sequence). The CDR3 is 16 amino acids. The CDR3 sequence: CASSLRDRGWTDTQYF. DNA for the CDR3: TGTGCCAGCAGCCTACGGGACAGGGGATGGACAGATACGCAGTATTTT. Supplemented by reference TRBV7-9 and TRBJ2-3, the full variable domain reads DTGVSQNPRHKITKRGQNVTFRCDPISEHNRLYWYRQTLGQGPEFLTYFQNEAQLEKSRLLSDRFSAERPKGSFSTLEIQRTEQGDSAMYLCASSLRDRGWTDTQYFGPGTRLTVL.

The gene calls are TRBV19 and TRBJ1-2, with D possibly being TRBD1 (6 bases). Trimming pared 1 base from V and 4 bases from J, leaving 10 bases between. Per germline, CDR1 LNHDA and CDR2 SQIVND (reference sequence). This CDR3 is 14 amino acids long. DNA of the CDR3: TGTGCCAGTAGTATAGGGGGGGGCGGCTATGGCTACACCTTC. Translation: CASSIGGGGYGYTF.

J is TRBJ2-1 and V is TRBV19; D is possibly TRBD2 (6 bases). The CDR3 extends over 15 amino acids. Germline-derived CDR1 and CDR2 are LNHDA and SQIVND (reference sequence). The V end was cut by 1 base, the J end by 6 bases, with 13 bases between. The CDR3 region is CASSIVASVGNEQFF. The DNA of the CDR3 is TGTGCCAGTAGTATAGTAGCTAGCGTGGGCAATGAGCAGTTCTTC.

The V gene is TRBV19, the J gene TRBJ1-1; D perhaps matches TRBD1 (5 bases). The CDR3 is 13 residues long. V was cut by 8 bases and J by 2 bases, with 12 bases left in between. CDR1 and CDR2 from the germline V gene are LNHDA and SQIVND (reference sequence). The CDR3 DNA sequence: TGTGCCAGTTCTGAGAGGGACAACACTGAAGCTTTCTTT. Translating gives CASSERDNTEAFF.